This is a list of T cell receptor beta chains from one sample in a study of T cells in Graves' hyperthyroidism and ophthalmopathy. TCRdb re-derived calls from the multiplex PCR reads in MiXCR, one entry per CDR3 protein. The sample holds approximately 600,000 distinct CDR3 sequences; around 20% are singletons and the top ten take under 35%. Material for sequencing was blood. These receptors were taken from a man aged 25 to 40 with Graves' ophthalmopathy. CDR3s include the opening cysteine and the closing phenylalanine or tryptophan. The D gene is left open where the match is weak. Expanded clones get a size class; other rows say once, few or many, or leave the size out.

TRBV6-5	NA	TRBJ2-7	NA	CASSYSGVGSYEQYF	TGTGCCAGCAGTTACTCGGGGGTGGGATCTTACGAGCAGTACTTC
TRBV12-3/TRBV12-4	TRBD2	TRBJ2-7	many	CASSWGLAGYEQYF	TGTGCCAGCAGTTGGGGACTAGCGGGATACGAGCAGTACTTC
TRBV4-1	TRBD2	TRBJ2-7	NA	CASSHPTSGTYEQYF	TGCGCCAGCAGCCACCCGACTAGCGGAACCTACGAGCAGTACTTC
TRBV27	NA	TRBJ2-3	NA	CASAMDTSTDTQYF	TGTGCCAGCGCTATGGATACAAGCACAGATACGCAGTATTTT
TRBV11-2	TRBD1	TRBJ2-7	many	CASSLDEGTGFSEQYF	TGTGCCAGCAGCTTAGATGAGGGGACAGGTTTTTCCGAGCAGTACTTC
TRBV30	NA	TRBJ2-1	few	CAWSEDNNEQFF	TGTGCCTGGAGCGAGGACAACAATGAGCAGTTCTTC
TRBV7-8	NA	TRBJ1-1	many	CASSLGAGRGTEAFF	TGTGCCAGCAGCTTAGGAGCGGGGAGGGGCACTGAAGCTTTCTTT
TRBV30	NA	TRBJ2-7	few	CAWSPDGAYEQYF	TGTGCCTGGAGTCCGGACGGAGCCTACGAGCAGTACTTC
TRBV30	NA	TRBJ2-7	NA	CAWSARDEQYF	TGTGCCTGGAGCGCTAGGGACGAGCAGTACTTC
TRBV4-3	NA	TRBJ2-1	few	CASSQALEGLDEQFF	TGCGCCAGCAGCCAAGCTTTAGAGGGGCTCGATGAGCAGTTCTTC
TRBV12-3/TRBV12-4	TRBD1	TRBJ2-3	many	CASSSARDRVVADTQYF	TGTGCCAGCAGTTCCGCCCGGGACAGGGTTGTAGCAGATACGCAGTATTTT
TRBV6-1	NA	TRBJ2-5	few	CASSEALRAAQETQYF	TGTGCCAGCAGTGAAGCGCTTAGGGCAGCGCAAGAGACCCAGTACTTC
TRBV20-1	NA	TRBJ1-2	NA	CSARRGHLDGYTF	TGCAGTGCTAGGCGAGGTCATCTTGATGGCTACACCTTC
TRBV5-1	TRBD1	TRBJ2-5	few	CASTRTGVTETQYF	TGCGCCAGCACCCGGACAGGGGTAACAGAGACCCAGTACTTC
TRBV28	NA	TRBJ1-5	NA	CASKSQVGSNQPQHF	TGTGCCAGCAAGTCACAGGTGGGGAGCAATCAGCCCCAGCATTTT
TRBV11-2	TRBD1	TRBJ1-6	NA	CASSRTGGRSPLHF	TGTGCCAGCAGCCGGACAGGGGGCAGATCACCCCTCCACTTT
TRBV19	TRBD2	TRBJ2-1	NA	CASAPKLAGGYGEQFF	TGTGCCAGTGCCCCGAAACTAGCGGGAGGTTACGGTGAGCAGTTCTTC
TRBV7-2	TRBD2	TRBJ2-5	NA	CASSLLAGAQETQYF	TGTGCCAGCAGCTTACTAGCGGGAGCCCAAGAGACCCAGTACTTC
TRBV6-5	TRBD2	TRBJ2-3	NA	CASSYIGRGDTQYF	TGTGCCAGCAGTTACATCGGGAGGGGGGATACGCAGTATTTT
TRBV30	NA	TRBJ2-1	few	CAWSPRFGDEQFF	TGTGCCTGGAGCCCAAGATTCGGGGATGAGCAGTTCTTC
TRBV28	NA	TRBJ2-5	many	CASRRIRETQETQYF	TGTGCCAGCAGACGGATCAGGGAAACACAAGAGACCCAGTACTTC
TRBV7-8	NA	TRBJ1-5	NA	CASSLALAGYQPQHF	TGTGCCAGCAGCTTAGCGCTCGCAGGGTATCAGCCCCAGCATTTT
TRBV30	NA	TRBJ1-6	NA	CAWSVSNSPLHF	TGTGCCTGGAGTGTCTCTAATTCACCCCTCCACTTT
TRBV27	TRBD1	TRBJ2-7	NA	CASRGGQAYEQYF	TGTGCCAGCAGGGGGGGACAGGCTTACGAGCAGTACTTC
TRBV9	TRBD2	TRBJ2-1	few	CASQRAGISSYNEQFF	TGTGCCAGCCAAAGAGCGGGAATTTCCTCCTACAATGAGCAGTTCTTC
TRBV28	TRBD2	TRBJ2-7	many	CASSPGTSGSQQYF	TGTGCCAGCTCCCCGGGGACTAGCGGTTCACAGCAGTACTTC
TRBV28	NA	TRBJ2-3	many	CAHGGQNTDTQYF	TGTGCCCACGGAGGGCAAAACACAGATACGCAGTATTTT
TRBV5-1	NA	TRBJ1-1	few	CASSSGPSTRNTEAFF	TGCGCCAGCAGTTCCGGCCCATCCACGAGGAACACTGAAGCTTTCTTT
TRBV20-1	NA	TRBJ2-1	NA	CSARDRRGTNEQFF	TGCAGTGCTAGAGATCGGAGAGGGACCAATGAGCAGTTCTTC
TRBV3-1	NA	TRBJ2-1	many	CASSQEALPFGNEQFF	TGTGCCAGCAGCCAAGAGGCACTCCCCTTTGGGAATGAGCAGTTCTTC
TRBV5-1	TRBD2	TRBJ2-7	NA	CASSLAYGAGGEYEQYF	TGCGCCAGCAGCTTGGCCTATGGAGCGGGAGGGGAGTACGAGCAGTACTTC
TRBV30	NA	TRBJ1-2	many	CAWGGAYGYTF	TGTGCCTGGGGAGGGGCCTATGGCTACACCTTC
TRBV4-2	TRBD1	TRBJ1-6	few	CASSQDGVGQGAALHF	TGTGCCAGCAGCCAAGATGGTGTGGGGCAGGGGGCGGCCCTCCACTTT
TRBV28	NA	TRBJ2-2	NA	CASSHPGGTAGELFF	TGTGCCAGCAGTCACCCCGGGGGCACGGCCGGGGAGCTGTTTTTT
TRBV6-2/TRBV6-3	NA	TRBJ2-2	few	CASSQYAGELFF	TGTGCCAGCAGCCAATACGCCGGGGAGCTGTTTTTT
TRBV19	NA	TRBJ1-1	NA	CASSTAYRTEAFF	TGTGCCAGTAGTACGGCCTATAGGACTGAAGCTTTTTTT
TRBV6-1	TRBD1	TRBJ2-7	NA	CASTPETGVSYEQYF	TGTGCCAGCACCCCAGAGACAGGGGTCTCCTACGAGCAGTACTTC
TRBV6-1	TRBD2	TRBJ2-5	few	CASRVRSGVQETQYF	TGTGCCAGCAGGGTCCGAAGCGGGGTACAAGAGACCCAGTACTTC
TRBV27	TRBD2	TRBJ2-1	NA	CASRGIAGGPGNEQFF	TGTGCCAGCAGGGGGATAGCGGGAGGGCCGGGTAATGAGCAGTTCTTC
TRBV5-6	NA	TRBJ2-6	NA	CASSLGTGVSGANVLTF	TGTGCCAGCAGCTTAGGGACGGGTGTTTCTGGGGCCAACGTCCTGACTTTC
TRBV6-1	NA	TRBJ1-5	NA	CASSERRLDNQPQHF	TGTGCCAGCAGTGAGCGCAGGTTGGACAATCAGCCCCAGCATTTT
TRBV6-1	NA	TRBJ1-5	few	CASSSSGNSQPQHF	TGTGCCAGCTCGTCGTCAGGGAATAGTCAGCCCCAGCATTTT
TRBV6-2/TRBV6-3	NA	TRBJ1-2	few	CASSYSALNYGYTF	TGTGCCAGCAGTTACTCAGCACTAAACTATGGCTACACCTTC
TRBV28	TRBD1	TRBJ1-2	few	CASRSGTGFLYSGYTF	TGTGCCAGCAGATCCGGGACAGGGTTTCTTTATTCTGGCTACACCTTC
TRBV9	TRBD2	TRBJ2-7	few	CASSATSASYEQYF	TGTGCCAGCAGTGCGACTAGCGCCTCCTACGAGCAGTACTTC
TRBV28	NA	TRBJ1-5	NA	CASSSTGRSNQPQHF	TGTGCCAGCAGTTCCACAGGGAGAAGTAATCAGCCCCAGCATTTT
TRBV6-2/TRBV6-3	NA	TRBJ1-2	NA	CASSSGRAVGLGYGYTF	TGTGCCAGCAGTTCCGGACGGGCAGTCGGTTTAGGCTATGGCTACACCTTC
TRBV2	TRBD2	TRBJ2-7	NA	CASSISGNEQYF	TGTGCCAGCAGTATTAGCGGGAACGAGCAGTACTTC
TRBV3-1	NA	TRBJ2-5	many	CASTQEWGDQETQYF	TGTGCCAGCACGCAAGAGTGGGGGGATCAAGAGACCCAGTACTTC
TRBV30	TRBD1	TRBJ1-2	many	CAWRQGAYGYTF	TGTGCCTGGAGACAGGGGGCCTATGGCTACACCTTC